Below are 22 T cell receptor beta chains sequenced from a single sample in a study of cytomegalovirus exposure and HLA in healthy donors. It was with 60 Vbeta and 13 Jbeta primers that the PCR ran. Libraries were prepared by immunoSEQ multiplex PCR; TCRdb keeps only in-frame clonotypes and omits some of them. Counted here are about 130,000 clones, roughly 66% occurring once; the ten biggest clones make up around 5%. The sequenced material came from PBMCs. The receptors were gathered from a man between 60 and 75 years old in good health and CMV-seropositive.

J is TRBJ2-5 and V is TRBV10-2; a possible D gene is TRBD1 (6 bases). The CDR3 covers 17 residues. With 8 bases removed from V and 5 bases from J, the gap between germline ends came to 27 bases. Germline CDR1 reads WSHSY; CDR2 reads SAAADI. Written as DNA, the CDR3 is TGCGCCAGCCATCAGGGGCCTTGGGGTTTTCGGGTGGAGACCCAGTACTTC. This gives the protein CASHQGPWGFRVETQYF.

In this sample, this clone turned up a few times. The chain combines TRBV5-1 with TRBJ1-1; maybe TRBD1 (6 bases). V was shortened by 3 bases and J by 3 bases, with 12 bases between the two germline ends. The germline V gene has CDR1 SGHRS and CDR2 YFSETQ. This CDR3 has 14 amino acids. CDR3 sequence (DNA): TGCGCCAGCAGCTCTCTACAGGGCGACACTGAAGCTTTCTTT. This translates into CASSSLQGDTEAFF.

The DNA of the CDR3 is TGTGCCAGCAGTTTAGGACAGGCGACAGATACGCAGTATTTT. Its protein is CASSLGQATDTQYF. The V call is TRBV28, the J call TRBJ2-3, with 7 positions matching TRBD1. This CDR3 is built from 14 residues. V trimming: 2 bases; J trimming: 3 bases; junction bases outside the gene matches: 2. Germline assignment: CDR1 MDHEN and CDR2 SYDVKM. Using reference TRBV28 and TRBJ2-3 for the parts outside the CDR3, the full variable domain is DVKVTQSSRYLVKRTGEKVFLECVQDMDHENMFWYRQDPGLGLRLIYFSYDVKMKEKGDIPEGYSVSREKKERFSLILESASTNQTSMYLCASSLGQATDTQYFGPGTRLTVL.

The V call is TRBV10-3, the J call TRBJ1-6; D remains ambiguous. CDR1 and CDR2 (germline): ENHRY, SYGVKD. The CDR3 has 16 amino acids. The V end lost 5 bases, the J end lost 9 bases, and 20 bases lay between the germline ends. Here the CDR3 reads CAISLNPDPGVSPLHF. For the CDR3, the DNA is TGTGCCATCAGTTTAAACCCCGACCCCGGGGTTTCACCCCTCCACTTT.

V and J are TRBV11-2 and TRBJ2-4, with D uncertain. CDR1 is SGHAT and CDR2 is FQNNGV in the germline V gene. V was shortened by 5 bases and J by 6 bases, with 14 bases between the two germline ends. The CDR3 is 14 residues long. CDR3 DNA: TGTGCCAGCAGCATTTTGGAGCTTGGAAACATTCAGTACTTC. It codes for CASSILELGNIQYF.

The CDR3 bases are TGTGCCAGCAGTACGACTAGCGGGGGCTTCGATGAGCAGTTCTTC. It is translated as CASSTTSGGFDEQFF. V gene TRBV6-1 combines with J gene TRBJ2-1; the match to TRBD2 covers 12 bases. Losses at the gene ends were 5 bases for V and 8 bases for J; bases not matched to a gene: 7. CDR1 is MNHNS, CDR2 SASEGT, per germline. CDR3 size: 15 residues.

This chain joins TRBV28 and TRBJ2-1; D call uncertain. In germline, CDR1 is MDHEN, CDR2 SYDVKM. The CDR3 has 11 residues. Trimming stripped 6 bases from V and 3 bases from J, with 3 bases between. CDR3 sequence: CASSHYNEQFF. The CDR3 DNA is TGTGCCAGCAGCCACTACAATGAGCAGTTCTTC. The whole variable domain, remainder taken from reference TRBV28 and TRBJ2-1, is DVKVTQSSRYLVKRTGEKVFLECVQDMDHENMFWYRQDPGLGLRLIYFSYDVKMKEKGDIPEGYSVSREKKERFSLILESASTNQTSMYLCASSHYNEQFFGPGTRLTVL.

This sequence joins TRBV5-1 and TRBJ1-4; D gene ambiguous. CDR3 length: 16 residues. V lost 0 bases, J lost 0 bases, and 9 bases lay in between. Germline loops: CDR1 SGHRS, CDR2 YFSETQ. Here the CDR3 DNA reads TGCGCCAGCAGCTTGGCCATGGCAACAACTAATGAAAAACTGTTTTTT. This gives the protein CASSLAMATTNEKLFF.

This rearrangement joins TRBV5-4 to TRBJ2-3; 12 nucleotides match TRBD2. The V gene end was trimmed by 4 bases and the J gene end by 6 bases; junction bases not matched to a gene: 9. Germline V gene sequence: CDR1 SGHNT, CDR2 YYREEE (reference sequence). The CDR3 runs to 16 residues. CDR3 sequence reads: CASSTGLAGGLDTQYF. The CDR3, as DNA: TGTGCCAGCAGCACTGGGCTAGCGGGGGGGCTTGATACGCAGTATTTT.

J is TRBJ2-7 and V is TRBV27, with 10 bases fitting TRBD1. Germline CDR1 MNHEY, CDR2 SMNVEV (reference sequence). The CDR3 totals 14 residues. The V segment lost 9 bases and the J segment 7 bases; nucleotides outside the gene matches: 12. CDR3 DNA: TGTGCCAGAGTGCCGGGACAGGGGAACGAGGAGCAGTACTTC. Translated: CARVPGQGNEEQYF.

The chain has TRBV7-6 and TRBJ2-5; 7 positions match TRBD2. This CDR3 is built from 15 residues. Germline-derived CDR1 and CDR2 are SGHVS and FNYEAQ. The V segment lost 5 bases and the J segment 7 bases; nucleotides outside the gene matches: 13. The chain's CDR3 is CASSPRPGRDGTQYF. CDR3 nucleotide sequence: TGTGCCAGCAGCCCGCGGCCTGGGAGGGACGGGACCCAGTACTTC.

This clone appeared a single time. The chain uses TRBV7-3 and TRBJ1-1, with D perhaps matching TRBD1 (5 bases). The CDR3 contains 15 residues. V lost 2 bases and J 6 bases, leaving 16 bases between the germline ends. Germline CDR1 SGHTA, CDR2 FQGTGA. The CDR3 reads CASSLRVGGGSEAFF. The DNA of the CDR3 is TGTGCCAGCAGCTTACGGGTCGGGGGAGGTTCTGAAGCTTTCTTT.

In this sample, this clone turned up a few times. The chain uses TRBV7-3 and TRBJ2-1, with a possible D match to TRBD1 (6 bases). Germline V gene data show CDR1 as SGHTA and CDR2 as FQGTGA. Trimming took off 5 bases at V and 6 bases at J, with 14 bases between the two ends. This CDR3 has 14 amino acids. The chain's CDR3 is CASSPGQSGNEQFF. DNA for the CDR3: TGTGCCAGCAGCCCTGGACAGAGCGGCAATGAGCAGTTCTTC. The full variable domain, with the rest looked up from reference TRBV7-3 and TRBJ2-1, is GAGVSQTPSNKVTEKGKYVELRCDPISGHTALYWYRQSLGQGPEFLIYFQGTGAADDSGLPNDRFFAVRPEGSVSTLKIQRTERGDSAVYLCASSPGQSGNEQFFGPGTRLTVL.

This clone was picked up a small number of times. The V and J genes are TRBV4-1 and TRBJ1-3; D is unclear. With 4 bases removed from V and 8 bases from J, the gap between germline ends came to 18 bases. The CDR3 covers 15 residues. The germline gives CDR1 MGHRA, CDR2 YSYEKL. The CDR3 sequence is CASSPLASIGHTIYF. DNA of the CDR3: TGCGCCAGCAGCCCTTTGGCTTCGATTGGGCACACCATATATTTT.

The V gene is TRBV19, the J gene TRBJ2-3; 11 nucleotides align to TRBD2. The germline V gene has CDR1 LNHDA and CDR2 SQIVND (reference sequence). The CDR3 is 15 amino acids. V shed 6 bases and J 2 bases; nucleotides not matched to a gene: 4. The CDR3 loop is CASSLLAGDTDTQYF. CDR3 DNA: TGTGCCAGTAGCCTACTAGCGGGAGACACAGATACGCAGTATTTT.

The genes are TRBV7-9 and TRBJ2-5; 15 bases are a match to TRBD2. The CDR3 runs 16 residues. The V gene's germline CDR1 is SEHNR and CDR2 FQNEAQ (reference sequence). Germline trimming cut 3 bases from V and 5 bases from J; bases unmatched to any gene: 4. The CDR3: CASSFVGTSGGETQYF. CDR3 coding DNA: TGTGCCAGCAGCTTCGTCGGGACTAGCGGGGGGGAGACCCAGTACTTC.

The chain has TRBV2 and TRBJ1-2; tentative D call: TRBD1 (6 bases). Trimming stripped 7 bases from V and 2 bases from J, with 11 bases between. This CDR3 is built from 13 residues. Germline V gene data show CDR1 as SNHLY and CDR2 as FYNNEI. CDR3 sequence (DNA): TGTGCCAGCATCCCGACAGGAAACTATGGCTACACCTTC. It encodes CASIPTGNYGYTF.

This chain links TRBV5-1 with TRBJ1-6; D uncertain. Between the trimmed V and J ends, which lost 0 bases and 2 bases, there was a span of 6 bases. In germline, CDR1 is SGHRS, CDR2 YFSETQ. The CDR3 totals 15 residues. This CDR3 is CASSLEGAYNSPLHF. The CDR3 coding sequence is TGCGCCAGCAGCTTGGAAGGAGCCTATAATTCACCCCTCCACTTT.

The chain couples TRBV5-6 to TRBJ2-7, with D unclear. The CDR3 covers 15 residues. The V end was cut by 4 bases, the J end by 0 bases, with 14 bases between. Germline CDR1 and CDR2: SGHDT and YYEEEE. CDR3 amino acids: CASSALAAHSYEQYF. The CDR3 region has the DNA TGTGCCAGCAGCGCCCTCGCGGCACACTCCTACGAGCAGTACTTC.

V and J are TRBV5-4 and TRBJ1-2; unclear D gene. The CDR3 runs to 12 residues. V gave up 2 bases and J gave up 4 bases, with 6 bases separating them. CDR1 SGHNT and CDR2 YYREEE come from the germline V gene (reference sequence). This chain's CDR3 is CASSFEGYGYTF. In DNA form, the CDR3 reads TGTGCCAGCAGCTTTGAGGGCTATGGCTACACCTTC.

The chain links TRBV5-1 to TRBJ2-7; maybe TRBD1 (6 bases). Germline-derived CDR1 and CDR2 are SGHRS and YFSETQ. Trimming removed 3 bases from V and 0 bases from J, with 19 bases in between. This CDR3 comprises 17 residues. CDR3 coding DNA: TGCGCCAGCAGCTACAACCGTCAGGGGCTAGGCTCCTACGAGCAGTACTTC. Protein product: CASSYNRQGLGSYEQYF. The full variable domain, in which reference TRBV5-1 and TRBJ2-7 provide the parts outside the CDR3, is KAGVTQTPRYLIKTRGQQVTLSCSPISGHRSVSWYQQTPGQGLQFLFEYFSETQRNKGNFPGRFSGRQFSNSRSEMNVSTLELGDSALYLCASSYNRQGLGSYEQYFGPGTRLTVT.

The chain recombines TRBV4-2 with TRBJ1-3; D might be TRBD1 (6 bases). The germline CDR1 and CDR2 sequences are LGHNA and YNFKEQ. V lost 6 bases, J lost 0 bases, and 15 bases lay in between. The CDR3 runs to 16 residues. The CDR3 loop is CASRYSLRGSGNTIYF. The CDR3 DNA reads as TGTGCCAGCAGATACTCCCTCAGGGGCTCTGGAAACACCATATATTTT.